This TCR beta chain was sequenced for a study of blood T cell repertoires in COVID-19. Overall study: Whether acute or convalescent, the COVID-19 samples came from the United States, Italy and Spain.

V shed 3 bases and J shed 5 bases, with 8 bases lying between them. This CDR3 comprises 14 residues. Germline CDR1 reads LGHDT; CDR2 reads YNNKEL (reference sequence). Per the original methods: Using reference gene primer amplification, nucleated cell counts were estimated. Clones were sequenced by immunoSEQ multiplex PCR, and TCRdb holds only the in-frame ones, with some missing. That table furnishes V, J and clone size, whereas the DNA furnished D and trimming. Found here are around 70,000 clones, approximately 85% of them singletons; the top ten hold under 6%. The sample comprised peripheral blood. The chain uses TRBV3-1 (or the pseudogene TRBV3-2) and TRBJ1-6, with D possibly matching TRBD1 (6 bases). The receptor's source is a human donor in a cohort sampled during active COVID-19. The chain's CDR3 is CASSHHRDNSPLHF. The DNA of the CDR3 is TGTGCCAGCAGCCATCACAGGGATAATTCACCCCTCCACTTT.